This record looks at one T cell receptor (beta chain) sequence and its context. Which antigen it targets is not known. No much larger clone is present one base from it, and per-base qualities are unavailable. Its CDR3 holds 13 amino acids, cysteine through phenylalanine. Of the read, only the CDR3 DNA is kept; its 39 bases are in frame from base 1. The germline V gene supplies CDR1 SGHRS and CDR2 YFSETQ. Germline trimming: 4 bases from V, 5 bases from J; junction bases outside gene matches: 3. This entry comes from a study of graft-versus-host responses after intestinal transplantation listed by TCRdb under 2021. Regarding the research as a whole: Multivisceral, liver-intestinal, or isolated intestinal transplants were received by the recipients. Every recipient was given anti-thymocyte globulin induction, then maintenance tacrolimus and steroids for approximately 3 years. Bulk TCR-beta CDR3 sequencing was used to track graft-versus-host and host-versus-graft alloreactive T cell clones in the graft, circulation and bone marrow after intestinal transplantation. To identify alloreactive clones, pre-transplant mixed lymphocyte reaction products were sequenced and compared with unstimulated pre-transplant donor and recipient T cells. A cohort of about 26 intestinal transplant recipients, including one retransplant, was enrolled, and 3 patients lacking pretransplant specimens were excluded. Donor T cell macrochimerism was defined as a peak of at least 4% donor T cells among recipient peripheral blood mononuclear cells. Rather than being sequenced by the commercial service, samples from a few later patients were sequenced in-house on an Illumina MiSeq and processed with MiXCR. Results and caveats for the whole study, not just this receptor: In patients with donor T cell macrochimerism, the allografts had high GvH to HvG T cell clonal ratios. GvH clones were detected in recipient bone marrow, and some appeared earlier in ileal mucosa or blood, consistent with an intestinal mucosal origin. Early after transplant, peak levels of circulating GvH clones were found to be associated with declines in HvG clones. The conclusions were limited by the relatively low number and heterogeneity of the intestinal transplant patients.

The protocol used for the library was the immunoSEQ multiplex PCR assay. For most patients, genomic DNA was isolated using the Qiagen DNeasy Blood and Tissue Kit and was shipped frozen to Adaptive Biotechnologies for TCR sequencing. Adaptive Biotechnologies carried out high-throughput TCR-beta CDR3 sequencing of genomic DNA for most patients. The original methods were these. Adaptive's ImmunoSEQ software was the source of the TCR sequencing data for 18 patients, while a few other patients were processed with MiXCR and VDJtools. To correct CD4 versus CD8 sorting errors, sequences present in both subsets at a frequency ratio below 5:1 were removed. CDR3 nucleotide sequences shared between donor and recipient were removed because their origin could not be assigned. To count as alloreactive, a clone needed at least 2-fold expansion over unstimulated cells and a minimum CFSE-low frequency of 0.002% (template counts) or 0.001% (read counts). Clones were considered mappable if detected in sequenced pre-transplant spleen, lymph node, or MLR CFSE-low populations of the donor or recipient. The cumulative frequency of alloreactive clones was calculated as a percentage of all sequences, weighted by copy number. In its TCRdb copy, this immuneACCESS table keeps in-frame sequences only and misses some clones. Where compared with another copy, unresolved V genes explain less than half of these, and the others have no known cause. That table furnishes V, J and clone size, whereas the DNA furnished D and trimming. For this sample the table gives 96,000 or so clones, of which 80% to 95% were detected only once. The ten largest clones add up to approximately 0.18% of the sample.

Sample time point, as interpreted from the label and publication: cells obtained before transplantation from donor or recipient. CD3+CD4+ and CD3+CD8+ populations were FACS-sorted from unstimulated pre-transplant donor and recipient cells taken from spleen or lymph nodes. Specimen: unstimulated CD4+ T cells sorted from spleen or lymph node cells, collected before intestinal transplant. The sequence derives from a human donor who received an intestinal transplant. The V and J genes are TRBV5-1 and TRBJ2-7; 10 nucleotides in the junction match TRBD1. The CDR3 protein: CASSRGQGNEQYF. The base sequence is TGCGCCAGCAGCCGGGGACAGGGGAACGAGCAGTACTTC.